Listed below are T cell receptor beta chains from one sample, sequenced in a study of patients and donors after allogeneic stem cell transplantation. TCRdb used MiXCR to reprocess the RT-PCR reads, holding one entry per CDR3 protein. Among 150,000 to 200,000 distinct CDR3 sequences, about 24% were seen once, and the ten largest hold about 24%. Sequenced: blood, either unsorted or a sorted T cell fraction (not recorded which). The source is a human donor who was either an allogeneic HSCT recipient or a stem cell or donor lymphocyte infusion donor (not recorded which). It is not recorded whose cells these are; they may come from a transplant donor. The CDR3 runs from the conserved cysteine through the conserved F or W. A D gene is named only where the DNA matches it firmly. Clone size is not always given. Where it is, it says once, few, many or a class for expanded clones.

v_call,d_call,j_call,clone_size,cdr3_nt,cdr3_aa
TRBV11-1,TRBD1,TRBJ2-1,NA,TGTGCCAGCAGCATTGATGGGACAGGACGCCGATTCTCCTACAATGAGCAGTTCTTC,CASSIDGTGRRFSYNEQFF
TRBV5-1,TRBD1,TRBJ1-6,NA,TGCGCCAGCAGCTTGGGGGCCGGGACAGGGACTAATAATTCACCCCTCCACTTT,CASSLGAGTGTNNSPLHF
TRBV20-1,NA,TRBJ1-2,few,TGCAGTGCTAGACCAGCTAACTATGGCTACACCTTC,CSARPANYGYTF
TRBV5-1,NA,TRBJ2-7,NA,TGCGCCAGCAGTCTTCCTCGACAGGAGTTATACGAGCAGTACTTC,CASSLPRQELYEQYF
TRBV7-9,TRBD2,TRBJ2-1,few,TGTGCCAGCAGCCCCCGGGGGGGCCTGGGTGGCAATGAGCAGTTCTTC,CASSPRGGLGGNEQFF
TRBV12-3/TRBV12-4,NA,TRBJ2-2,NA,TGTGCCAGCAGACGGACTGACAACACCGGGGAGCTGTTTTTT,CASRRTDNTGELFF
TRBV3-1,NA,TRBJ2-5,NA,TGTGCCAGCAGCCGTGGGTCAGGGGCGAGGGAGACCCAGTACTTC,CASSRGSGARETQYF
TRBV5-4,NA,TRBJ2-7,NA,TGTGCCAGCAGCTGGGGAACCTCGAGCTCCTACGAGCAGTACTTC,CASSWGTSSSYEQYF
TRBV29-1,NA,TRBJ2-7,NA,TGCAGCGCGGGGAGAGGGTACGAGCAGTACTTC,CSAGRGYEQYF
TRBV19,NA,TRBJ2-7,few,TGTGCCAGTAGTATAGATTCTGGGCGCTACGAGCAGTACTTC,CASSIDSGRYEQYF
TRBV30,TRBD1,TRBJ1-5,NA,TGTGCCTGGAGTGTACAGGGGGGGAATCAGCCCCAGCATTTT,CAWSVQGGNQPQHF
TRBV20-1,TRBD1,TRBJ2-2,NA,TGCAGTGCTAGACTGAGGGACAGGCGGACGACCGGGGAGCTGTTTTTT,CSARLRDRRTTGELFF
TRBV27,TRBD1,TRBJ1-5,NA,TGTGCCAGCAGTCCATGGACAGGGGGATTGGGCAATCAGCCCCAGCATTTT,CASSPWTGGLGNQPQHF
TRBV10-3,NA,TRBJ2-1,NA,TGTGCCATCAGTGAGTCGTGGGGGAATGAGCAGTTCTTC,CAISESWGNEQFF
TRBV15,TRBD1,TRBJ1-5,NA,TGTGCCACCAGCCTCGACAGGGGGCCTGGTCAGCCCCAGCATTTT,CATSLDRGPGQPQHF
TRBV20-1,NA,TRBJ1-1,NA,TGCAGTGCTAAGACTGACAGTACTACTGAAGCTTTCTTT,CSAKTDSTTEAFF
TRBV2,NA,TRBJ2-7,NA,TGTGCCAGCCATGGAGCGGTCTACTCCTACGAGCAGTACTTC,CASHGAVYSYEQYF
TRBV27,TRBD1,TRBJ2-2,NA,TGTGCCAGCAGTCCCCCGGGACAGATAAACACCGGGGAGCTGTTTTTT,CASSPPGQINTGELFF
TRBV5-1,NA,TRBJ1-1,few,TGCGCCAGCAGCCTCACAGGGTTTATGAACACTGAAGCTTTCTTT,CASSLTGFMNTEAFF
TRBV7-2,NA,TRBJ1-5,once,TGTGCCAGCAGCCGTCTAGTGTCTCAGCCCCAGCATTTT,CASSRLVSQPQHF
TRBV5-1,TRBD2,TRBJ2-1,NA,TGCGCCAGCAGACCCCCGAGGACGGGGGGGCCTAATGAGCAGTTCTTC,CASRPPRTGGPNEQFF
TRBV27,NA,TRBJ1-1,large,TGTGCCAGCAGCGACAAAGGGCCCTTTATGGCTGAAGCTTTCTTT,CASSDKGPFMAEAFF
TRBV6-5,NA,TRBJ1-1,many,TGTGCCAGCAGTACCACAGGGAACACTGAAGCTTTCTTT,CASSTTGNTEAFF
TRBV20-1,NA,TRBJ1-1,once,TGCAGTGCTAGTGATTATCGACAGAACACTGAAGCTTTCTTT,CSASDYRQNTEAFF
TRBV20-1,TRBD2,TRBJ2-3,few,TGCAGTGCCACTAGCGGGAGAAGCGCAGATACGCAGTATTTT,CSATSGRSADTQYF
TRBV6-5,NA,TRBJ1-2,few,TGTGCCAGCAGTTATTTGGGCCCTAACTATGGCTACACCTTC,CASSYLGPNYGYTF
TRBV29-1,NA,TRBJ1-2,NA,TGCAGCGCCCTCCAACCGTATGGCTACACCTTC,CSALQPYGYTF
TRBV10-3,TRBD1,TRBJ2-5,NA,TGTGCCATCAGTGAGTCGCCCGGGACAGGGGGGAAGACCCAGTACTTC,CAISESPGTGGKTQYF
TRBV3-1,TRBD1,TRBJ1-2,once,TGTGCCAGCAGCCCCAGACAGGGGTATGGCTACACCTTC,CASSPRQGYGYTF
TRBV5-1,NA,TRBJ2-7,NA,TGCGCCAGCAGCTTGGGGGTCGGCCTCTACGAGCAGTACTTC,CASSLGVGLYEQYF
TRBV5-1,TRBD1,TRBJ1-1,many,TGCGCCAGCAGCTTGGTGACAGGGGGTACTGAAGCTTTCTTT,CASSLVTGGTEAFF
TRBV15,TRBD2,TRBJ2-1,NA,TGTGCCACCAGCAGAGATAGCGGGTTAGGATACAATGAGCAGTTCTTC,CATSRDSGLGYNEQFF
TRBV6-6,TRBD1,TRBJ2-3,NA,TGTGCCAGCATCGAACCGGGACAGGGCACAGATACGCAGTATTTT,CASIEPGQGTDTQYF
TRBV7-2,NA,TRBJ2-3,NA,TGTGCCAGCAGCCGAAGTCCGTTTGGGGATACGCAGTATTTT,CASSRSPFGDTQYF
TRBV7-7,NA,TRBJ2-1,NA,TGTGCCAGCAGCGACACATTTGGGGGTGAGCAGTTCTTC,CASSDTFGGEQFF
TRBV10-3,NA,TRBJ2-7,NA,TGTGCCATCAGGGGGGCAGCTCCCGAGCAGTACTTC,CAIRGAAPEQYF
TRBV6-6,TRBD2,TRBJ2-3,NA,TGTGCCAGCAGTCGTCAGCGGGAGGGCCGGACAGATACGCAGTATTTT,CASSRQREGRTDTQYF
TRBV27,NA,TRBJ2-7,few,TGTGCCAGCAGTTTGAACGGGCAGGGCTCGTACGAGCAGTACTTC,CASSLNGQGSYEQYF
TRBV20-1,NA,TRBJ1-5,NA,TGCAGTGCTAGGGCTACAGAGGATCAGCCCCAGCATTTT,CSARATEDQPQHF
TRBV15,NA,TRBJ2-1,NA,TGTGCCACCAGCAGAGCTCCGAGCTCCTACAATGAGCAGTTCTTC,CATSRAPSSYNEQFF
TRBV5-1,TRBD1,TRBJ2-2,few,TGCGCCAGCAGCTGGGACGTCGACAGGGGAGACACCGGGGAGCTGTTTTTT,CASSWDVDRGDTGELFF
TRBV5-1,NA,TRBJ1-1,few,TGCGCCAGCAGCCCCGGGACACCCAAGATGGAAGCTTTCTTT,CASSPGTPKMEAFF
TRBV5-1,NA,TRBJ1-1,few,TGCGCCAGCAGCTTGCTAGTGAACACTGAAGCTTTCTTT,CASSLLVNTEAFF